This TCR beta chain was identified during a study of shared clonotypes between healthy human individuals. Clones were sequenced by immunoSEQ multiplex PCR, and TCRdb holds only the in-frame ones, with some missing. Of some 500,000 clones listed, around 96% were seen once; the top ten hold around 0.067%. CDR3 length equals 16 residues. J was trimmed by 0 bases and V by 5 bases; bases with no gene match: 4. Germline V gene data show CDR1 as SGHTA and CDR2 as FQGTGA. Every donor was a Caucasian adult from Nashville, Tennessee. Naive CD4+ cells were CD45RA-selected; the remaining cells were memory. Sample: naive CD4+ T cells sorted from blood. Subset in this sample: CD45RA+ positively selected. This TCR was recovered from a woman in her twenties or thirties in good health. This chain uses TRBV7-3 with TRBJ2-1; 10 bases fit TRBD2. The CDR3 here is CASSRAGGGSYNEQFF. For the CDR3, the DNA is TGTGCCAGCAGCCGAGCGGGAGGGGGCTCCTACAATGAGCAGTTCTTC.